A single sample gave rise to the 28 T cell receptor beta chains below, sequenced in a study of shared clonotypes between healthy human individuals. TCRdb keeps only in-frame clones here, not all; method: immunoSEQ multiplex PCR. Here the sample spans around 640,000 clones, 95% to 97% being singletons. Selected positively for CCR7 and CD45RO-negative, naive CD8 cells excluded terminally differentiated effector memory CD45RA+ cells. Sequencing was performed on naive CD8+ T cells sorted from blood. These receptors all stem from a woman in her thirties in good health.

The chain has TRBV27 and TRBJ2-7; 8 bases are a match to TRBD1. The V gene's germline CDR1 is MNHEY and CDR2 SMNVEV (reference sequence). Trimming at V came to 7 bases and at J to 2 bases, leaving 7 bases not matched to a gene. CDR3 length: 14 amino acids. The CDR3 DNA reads TGTGCCAGCAAGGCGGGGACAGGAACCTACGAGCAGTACTTC. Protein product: CASKAGTGTYEQYF.

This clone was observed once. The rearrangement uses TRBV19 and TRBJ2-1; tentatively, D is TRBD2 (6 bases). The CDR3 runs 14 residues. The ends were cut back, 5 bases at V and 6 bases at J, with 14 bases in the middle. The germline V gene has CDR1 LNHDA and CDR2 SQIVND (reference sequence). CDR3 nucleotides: TGTGCCAGTAGTTCGAGGGAGGACGTCAATGAGCAGTTCTTC. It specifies CASSSREDVNEQFF.

CDR3 DNA sequence: TGTGCCACCAGCAGAAGTGATAGCAATCAGCCCCAGCATTTT. Its translation: CATSRSDSNQPQHF. This chain links TRBV15 with TRBJ1-5, with unresolved D. Germline V gives CDR1 LNHNV, CDR2 YYDKDF (reference sequence). V was clipped by 2 bases and J by 0 bases, with 5 bases between them. The CDR3 is 14 residues long.

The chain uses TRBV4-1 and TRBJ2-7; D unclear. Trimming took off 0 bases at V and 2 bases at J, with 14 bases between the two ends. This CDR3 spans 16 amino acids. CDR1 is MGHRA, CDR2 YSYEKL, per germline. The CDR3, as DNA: TGCGCCAGCAGCCAAGATAGGAAGAGTGCCACCTACGAGCAGTACTTC. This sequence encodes CASSQDRKSATYEQYF.

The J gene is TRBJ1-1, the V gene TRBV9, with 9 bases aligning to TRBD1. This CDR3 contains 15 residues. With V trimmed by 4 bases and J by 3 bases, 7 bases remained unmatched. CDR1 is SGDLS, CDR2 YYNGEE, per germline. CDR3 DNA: TGTGCCAGCAGCTTCCTACAGGGGGCTGACACTGAAGCTTTCTTT. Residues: CASSFLQGADTEAFF.

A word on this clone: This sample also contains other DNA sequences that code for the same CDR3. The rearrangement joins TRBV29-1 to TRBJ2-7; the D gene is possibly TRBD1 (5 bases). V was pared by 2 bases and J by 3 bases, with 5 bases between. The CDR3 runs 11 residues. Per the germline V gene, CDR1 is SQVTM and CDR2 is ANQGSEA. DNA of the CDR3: TGCAGCGTTGAAAGGGGCTACGAGCAGTACTTC. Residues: CSVERGYEQYF.

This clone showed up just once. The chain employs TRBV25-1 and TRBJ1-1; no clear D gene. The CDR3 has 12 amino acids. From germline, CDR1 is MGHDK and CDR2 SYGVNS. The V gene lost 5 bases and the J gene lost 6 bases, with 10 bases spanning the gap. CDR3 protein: CASSFPGSEAFF. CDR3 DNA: TGTGCCAGCAGTTTTCCGGGTTCTGAAGCTTTCTTT. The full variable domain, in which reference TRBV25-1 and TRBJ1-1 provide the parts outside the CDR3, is EADIYQTPRYLVIGTGKKITLECSQTMGHDKMYWYQQDPGMELHLIHYSYGVNSTEKGDLSSESTVSRIRTEHFPLTLESARPSHTSQYLCASSFPGSEAFFGQGTRLTVV.

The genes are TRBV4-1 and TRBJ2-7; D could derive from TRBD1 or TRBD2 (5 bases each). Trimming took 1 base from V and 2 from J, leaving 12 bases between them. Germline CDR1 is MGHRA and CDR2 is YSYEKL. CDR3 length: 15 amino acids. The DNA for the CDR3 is TGCGCCAGCAGCCAAGGGGACGGTTTGACCTACGAGCAGTACTTC. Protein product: CASSQGDGLTYEQYF.

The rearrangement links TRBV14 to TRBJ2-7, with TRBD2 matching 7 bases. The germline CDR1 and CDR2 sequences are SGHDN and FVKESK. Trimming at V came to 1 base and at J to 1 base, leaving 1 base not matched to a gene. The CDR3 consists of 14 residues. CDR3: CASSQVRGSYEQYF. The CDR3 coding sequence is TGTGCCAGCAGCCAAGTGCGGGGGTCCTACGAGCAGTACTTC.

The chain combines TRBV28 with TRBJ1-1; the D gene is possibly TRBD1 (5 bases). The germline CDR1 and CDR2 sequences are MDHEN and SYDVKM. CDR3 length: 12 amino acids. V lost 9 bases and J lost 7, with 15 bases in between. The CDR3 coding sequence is TGTGCCAGTTCTCGGGGGTTTTATGAAGCTTTCTTT. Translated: CASSRGFYEAFF.

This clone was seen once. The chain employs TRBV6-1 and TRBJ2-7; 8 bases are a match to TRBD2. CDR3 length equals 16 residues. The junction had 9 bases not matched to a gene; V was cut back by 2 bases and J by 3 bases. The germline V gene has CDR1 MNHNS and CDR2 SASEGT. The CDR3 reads CASSEWEVSGNYEQYF. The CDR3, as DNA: TGTGCCAGCAGTGAATGGGAGGTTAGCGGGAACTACGAGCAGTACTTC.

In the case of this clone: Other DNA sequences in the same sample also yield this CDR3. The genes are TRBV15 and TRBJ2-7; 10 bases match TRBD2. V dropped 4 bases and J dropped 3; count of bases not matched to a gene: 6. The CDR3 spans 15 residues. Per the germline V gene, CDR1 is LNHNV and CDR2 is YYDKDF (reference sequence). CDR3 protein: CATSTGLAESYEQYF. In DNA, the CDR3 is TGTGCCACCAGCACCGGACTAGCGGAAAGCTACGAGCAGTACTTC.

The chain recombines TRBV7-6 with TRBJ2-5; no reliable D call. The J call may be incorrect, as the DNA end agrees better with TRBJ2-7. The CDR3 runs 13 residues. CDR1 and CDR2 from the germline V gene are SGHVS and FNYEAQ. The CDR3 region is CASSPPGSYEQYF. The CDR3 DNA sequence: TGTGCCAGCAGCCCCCCGGGCTCCTACGAGCAGTACTTC.

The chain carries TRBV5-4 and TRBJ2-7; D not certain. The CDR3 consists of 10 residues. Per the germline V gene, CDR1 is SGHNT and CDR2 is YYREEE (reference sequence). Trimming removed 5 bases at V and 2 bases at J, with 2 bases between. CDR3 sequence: CASSTYEQYF. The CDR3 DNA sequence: TGTGCCAGCAGTACCTACGAGCAGTACTTC.

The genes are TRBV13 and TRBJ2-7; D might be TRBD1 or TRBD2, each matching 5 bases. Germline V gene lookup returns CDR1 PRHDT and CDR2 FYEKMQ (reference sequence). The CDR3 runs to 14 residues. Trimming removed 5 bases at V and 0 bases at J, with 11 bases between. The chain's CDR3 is CASSQGRDSYEQYF. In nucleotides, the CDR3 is TGTGCCAGCAGCCAGGGACGGGACTCCTACGAGCAGTACTTC.

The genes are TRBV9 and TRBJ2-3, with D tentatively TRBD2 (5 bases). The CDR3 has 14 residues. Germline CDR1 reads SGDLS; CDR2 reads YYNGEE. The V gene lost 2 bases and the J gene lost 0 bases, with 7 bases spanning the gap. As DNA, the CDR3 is TGTGCCAGCAGCGTTCCTAGCAGCACAGATACGCAGTATTTT. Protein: CASSVPSSTDTQYF.

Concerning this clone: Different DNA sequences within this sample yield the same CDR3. The CDR3 here is CASSLGRTYEQYF. For the CDR3, the DNA is TGTGCCAGCAGTTTGGGCAGAACCTACGAGCAGTACTTC. This chain joins TRBV27 and TRBJ2-5; D is undetermined. Matching the DNA end better, TRBJ2-7 makes the J call doubtful. The CDR3 spans 13 residues. The germline V gene has CDR1 MNHEY and CDR2 SMNVEV (reference sequence).

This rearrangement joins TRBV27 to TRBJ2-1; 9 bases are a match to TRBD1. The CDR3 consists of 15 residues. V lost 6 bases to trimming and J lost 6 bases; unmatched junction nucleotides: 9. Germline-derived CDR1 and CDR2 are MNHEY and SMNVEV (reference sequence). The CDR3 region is CASSIGTGPRNEQFF. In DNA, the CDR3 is TGTGCCAGCAGCATCGGGACAGGGCCTCGCAATGAGCAGTTCTTC.

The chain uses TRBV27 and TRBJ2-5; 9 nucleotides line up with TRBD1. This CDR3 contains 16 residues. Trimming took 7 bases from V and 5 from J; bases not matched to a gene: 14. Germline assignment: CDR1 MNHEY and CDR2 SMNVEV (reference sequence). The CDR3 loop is CASNYRGRGGLETQYF. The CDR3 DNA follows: TGTGCCAGCAACTACAGGGGGCGCGGCGGACTGGAGACCCAGTACTTC.

CDR3 in amino acids: CASSLSAFPEYNEQFF. Written as DNA, the CDR3 is TGTGCCAGCAGTTTAAGTGCGTTTCCCGAATACAATGAGCAGTTCTTC. This chain joins TRBV28 and TRBJ2-1; D is undetermined. CDR3 length: 16 amino acids. Per the germline V gene, CDR1 is MDHEN and CDR2 is SYDVKM. V lost 2 bases and J 4 bases, leaving 15 bases between the germline ends.

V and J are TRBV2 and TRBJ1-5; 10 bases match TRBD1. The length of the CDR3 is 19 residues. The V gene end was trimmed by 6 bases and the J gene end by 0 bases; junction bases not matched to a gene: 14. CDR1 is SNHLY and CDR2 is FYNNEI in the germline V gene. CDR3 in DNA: TGTGCCAGCAGCGGATGGCGGGACAGGGGCAGATATAGCAATCAGCCCCAGCATTTT. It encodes CASSGWRDRGRYSNQPQHF.

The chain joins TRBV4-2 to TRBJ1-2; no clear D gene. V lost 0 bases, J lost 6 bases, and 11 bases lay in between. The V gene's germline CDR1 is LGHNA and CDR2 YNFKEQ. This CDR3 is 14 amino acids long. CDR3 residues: CASSQDAGNDGYTF. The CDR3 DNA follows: TGTGCCAGCAGCCAAGATGCCGGGAATGATGGCTACACCTTC.

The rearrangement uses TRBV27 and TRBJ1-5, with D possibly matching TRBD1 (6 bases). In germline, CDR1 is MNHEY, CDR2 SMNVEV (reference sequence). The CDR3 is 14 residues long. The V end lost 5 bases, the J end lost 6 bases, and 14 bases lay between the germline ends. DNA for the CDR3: TGTGCCAGCAGTCAGGCGGGGGCCGTTCAGCCCCAGCATTTT. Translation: CASSQAGAVQPQHF.

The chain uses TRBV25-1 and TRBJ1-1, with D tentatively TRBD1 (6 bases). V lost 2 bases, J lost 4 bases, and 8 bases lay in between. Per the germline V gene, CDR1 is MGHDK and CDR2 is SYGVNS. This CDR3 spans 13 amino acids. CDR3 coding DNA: TGTGCCAGCAGTGAAACAGGGTCCACTGAAGCTTTCTTT. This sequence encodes CASSETGSTEAFF.

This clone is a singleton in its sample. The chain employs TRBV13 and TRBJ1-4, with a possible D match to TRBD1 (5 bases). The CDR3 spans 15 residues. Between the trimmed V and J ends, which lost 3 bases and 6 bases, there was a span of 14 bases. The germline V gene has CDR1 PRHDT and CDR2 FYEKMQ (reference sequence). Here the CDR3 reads CASSLRSGGDEKLFF. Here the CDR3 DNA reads TGTGCCAGCAGCTTGAGGTCAGGAGGGGATGAAAAACTGTTTTTT.

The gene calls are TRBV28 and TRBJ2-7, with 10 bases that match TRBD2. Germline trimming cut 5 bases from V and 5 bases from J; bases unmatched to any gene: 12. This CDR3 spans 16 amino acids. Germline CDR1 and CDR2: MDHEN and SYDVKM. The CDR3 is CASSPPFLAGEDEQYF. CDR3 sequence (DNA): TGTGCCAGCAGTCCCCCCTTTCTAGCGGGAGAAGACGAGCAGTACTTC.

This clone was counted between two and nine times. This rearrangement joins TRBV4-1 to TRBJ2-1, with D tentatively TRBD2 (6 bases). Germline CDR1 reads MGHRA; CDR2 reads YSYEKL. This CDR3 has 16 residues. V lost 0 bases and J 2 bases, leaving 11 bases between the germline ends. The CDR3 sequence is CASSQDGGAPYNEQFF. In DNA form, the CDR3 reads TGCGCCAGCAGCCAAGATGGCGGGGCGCCCTACAATGAGCAGTTCTTC.

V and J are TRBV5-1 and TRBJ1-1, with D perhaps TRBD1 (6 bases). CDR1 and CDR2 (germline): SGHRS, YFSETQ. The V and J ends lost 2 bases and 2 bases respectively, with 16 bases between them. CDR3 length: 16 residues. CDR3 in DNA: TGCGCCAGCAGCTTTGGACAGAAAGGAAAAAACACTGAAGCTTTCTTT. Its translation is CASSFGQKGKNTEAFF.